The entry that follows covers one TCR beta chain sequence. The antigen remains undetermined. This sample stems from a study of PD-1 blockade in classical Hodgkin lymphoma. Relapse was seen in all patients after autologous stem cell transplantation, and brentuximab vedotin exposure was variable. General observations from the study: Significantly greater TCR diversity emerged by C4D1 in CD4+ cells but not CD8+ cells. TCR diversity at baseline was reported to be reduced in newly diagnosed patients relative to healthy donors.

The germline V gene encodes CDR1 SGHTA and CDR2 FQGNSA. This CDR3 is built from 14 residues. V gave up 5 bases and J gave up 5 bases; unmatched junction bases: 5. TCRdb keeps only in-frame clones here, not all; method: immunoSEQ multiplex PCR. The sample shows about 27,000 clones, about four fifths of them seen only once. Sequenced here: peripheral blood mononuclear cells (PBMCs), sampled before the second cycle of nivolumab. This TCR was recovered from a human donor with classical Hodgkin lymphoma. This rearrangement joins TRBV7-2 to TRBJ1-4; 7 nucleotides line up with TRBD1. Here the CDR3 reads CASSPTGQNEKLFF. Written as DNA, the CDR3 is TGTGCCAGCAGCCCTACGGGACAGAATGAAAAACTGTTTTTT.